This record covers a single TCR beta chain. V lost 2 bases, J lost 2 bases, and 2 bases stayed unmatched. The CDR3 is made up of 14 amino acids. Germline V lookup: CDR1 MNHNY, CDR2 SVGAGI (reference sequence). The source of the sample is a study of T cell changes during pregnancy in multiple sclerosis. Generated by immunoSEQ multiplex PCR, the TCRdb table keeps only in-frame clones and is missing some. The repertoire consists of tens of thousands of clones, with approximately 90% occurring once and the leading ten covering roughly 0.52%. The TCR comes from a female donor with multiple sclerosis, enrolled in a pregnancy study. Specimen: CD4+ T cells from peripheral blood mononuclear cells, collected in the first trimester of pregnancy. V gene TRBV6-6 combines with J gene TRBJ1-1; the match to TRBD1 covers 7 bases. CDR3 sequence: CASSYGQENTEAFF. CDR3 DNA sequence: TGTGCCAGCAGTTACGGACAGGAAAACACTGAAGCTTTCTTT.